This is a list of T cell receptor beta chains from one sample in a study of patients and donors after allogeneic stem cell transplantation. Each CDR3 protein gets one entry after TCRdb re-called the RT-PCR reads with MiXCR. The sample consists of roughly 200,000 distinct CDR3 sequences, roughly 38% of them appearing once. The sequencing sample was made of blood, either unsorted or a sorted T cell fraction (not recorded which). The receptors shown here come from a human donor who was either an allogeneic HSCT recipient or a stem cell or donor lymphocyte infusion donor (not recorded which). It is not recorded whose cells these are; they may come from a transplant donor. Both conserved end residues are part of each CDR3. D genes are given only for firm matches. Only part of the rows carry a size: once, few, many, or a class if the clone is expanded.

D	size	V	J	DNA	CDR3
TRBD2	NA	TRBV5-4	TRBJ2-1	TGTGCCAGCAGCTTGGCGGCGGGGGGGCTGGATGAGCAGTTCTTC	CASSLAAGGLDEQFF
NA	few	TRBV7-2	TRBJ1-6	TGTGCCAGCAGCTTTCGGGCAGGGCGATCACCCCTCCACTTT	CASSFRAGRSPLHF
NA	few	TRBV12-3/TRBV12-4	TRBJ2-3	TGTGCCAGCAGCCCTCTTCGGCAGGCACACACAGATACGCAGTATTTT	CASSPLRQAHTDTQYF
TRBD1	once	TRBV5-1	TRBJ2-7	TGCGCCAGCAGCTTCAACCTCCCGGGACAGGTCTCTCGGACGAACTACGAGCAGTACTTC	CASSFNLPGQVSRTNYEQYF
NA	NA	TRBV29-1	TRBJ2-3	TGCAGCGTTGTGGGGGTTGGCACAGATACGCAGTATTTT	CSVVGVGTDTQYF
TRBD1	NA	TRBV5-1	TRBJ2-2	TGCGCCAGCAGCTTAAGGGGGCTCGACACCGGGGAGCTGTTTTTT	CASSLRGLDTGELFF
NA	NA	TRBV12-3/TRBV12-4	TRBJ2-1	TGTGCCAGCAGTTTAGTGGAGGTTGAGCAGTTCTTC	CASSLVEVEQFF
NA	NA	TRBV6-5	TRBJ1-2	TGTGCCAGCAGGCAGGGGCCCGCCTATACCTACACCTTC	CASRQGPAYTYTF
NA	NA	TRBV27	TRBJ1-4	TGTGCCAGCAGTTCTTTAGGGAAGACGGAGGAAAAACTGTTTTTT	CASSSLGKTEEKLFF
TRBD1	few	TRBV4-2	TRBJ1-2	TGTGCCAGCAACTTCGGGACAGGGATTGACGGCTACACCTTC	CASNFGTGIDGYTF
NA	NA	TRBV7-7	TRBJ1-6	TGTGCCAGCAGCCGGGACCCGAATTCACCCCTCCACTTT	CASSRDPNSPLHF
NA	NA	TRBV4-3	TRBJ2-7	TGCGCCAGCAGCCAAGATCGGCAGGGCCCCTACGAGCAGTACTTC	CASSQDRQGPYEQYF
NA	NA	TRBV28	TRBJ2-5	TGTGCCAGCAGTTTAATAGGGTGGGAGACCCAGTACTTC	CASSLIGWETQYF
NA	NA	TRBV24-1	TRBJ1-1	TGTGCCACCTCTACTCAATCGAACACTGAAGCTTTCTTT	CATSTQSNTEAFF
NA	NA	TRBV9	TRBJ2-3	TGTGCCAGCAGCGCCACCCCCAGCAGGGGTCATACGCAGTATTTT	CASSATPSRGHTQYF
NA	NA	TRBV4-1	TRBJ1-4	TGCGCCAGCAGCCAAGAAATAGTGGCAGGTTTGATCGAAAAACTGTTTTTT	CASSQEIVAGLIEKLFF
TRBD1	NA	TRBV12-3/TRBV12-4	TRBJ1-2	TGTGCCAGCAGTTTCAAAGGGGGCGGCTACACCTTC	CASSFKGGGYTF
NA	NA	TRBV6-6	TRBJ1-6	TGTGCCAGTGCCCTCCGGCCGGCGGATTCACCCCTCCACTTT	CASALRPADSPLHF
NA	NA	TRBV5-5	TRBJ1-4	TGTGCCAGCAGCTTACACTTGGGGCGAACTAATGAAAAACTGTTTTTT	CASSLHLGRTNEKLFF
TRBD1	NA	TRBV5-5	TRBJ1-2	TGTGCCAGCAGCCTCGGACAGGGGGCATATCTCTATGGCTACACCTTC	CASSLGQGAYLYGYTF
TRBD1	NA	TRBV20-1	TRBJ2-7	TGCAGTGCTAGAAATACCTACCGGGACAGGGTAGGCGAGCAGTACTTC	CSARNTYRDRVGEQYF
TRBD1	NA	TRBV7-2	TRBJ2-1	TGTGCCAGCAGCTTAGAGCAGGACAGGGGAATCTTC	CASSLEQDRGIF
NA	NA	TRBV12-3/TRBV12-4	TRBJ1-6	TGTGCCAGCACCGGAGGGGGGACCTCCTATAATTCACCCCTCCACTTT	CASTGGGTSYNSPLHF
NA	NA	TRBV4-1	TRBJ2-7	TGCGCCAGCAGCCTCAACAGTGCCTCCTACGAGCAGTACTTC	CASSLNSASYEQYF
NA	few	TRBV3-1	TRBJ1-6	TGTGCCAGCAGCCAAGACTGGACCGTAACTAGGCTCCACTTT	CASSQDWTVTRLHF
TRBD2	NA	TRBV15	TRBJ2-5	TGTGCCACCAGCAGAGTAGGAGGACTAGCGGACCACAAGTACTTC	CATSRVGGLADHKYF
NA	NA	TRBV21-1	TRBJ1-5	TGTGCCAGCAGCAAACAGGGGGCGTTTGGACAGCCCCAGCATTTT	CASSKQGAFGQPQHF
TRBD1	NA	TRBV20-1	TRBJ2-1	TGCAGTGCTAGGTCAGGACAGGGTGTAAATGAGCAGTTCTTC	CSARSGQGVNEQFF
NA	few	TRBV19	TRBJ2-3	TGTGCCAGTAGTATCCCTAGCACAGATACGCAGTATTTT	CASSIPSTDTQYF
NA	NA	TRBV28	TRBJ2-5	TGTGCCAGCAGTCCACTTCAGGGTTGGGGAGAAACCCAGTACTTC	CASSPLQGWGETQYF
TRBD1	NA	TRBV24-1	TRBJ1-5	TGTGCCACCAGTGATACAGGGGGCGGTCAGCCCCAGCATTTT	CATSDTGGGQPQHF
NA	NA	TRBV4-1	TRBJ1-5	TGCGCCAGCAGCCAAGAGCTGGGTAGCAATCAGCCCCAGCATTTT	CASSQELGSNQPQHF
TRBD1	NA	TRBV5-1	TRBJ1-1	TGCGCCAGCAGCTGGGGACAGACAGATGAAGCTTTCTTT	CASSWGQTDEAFF
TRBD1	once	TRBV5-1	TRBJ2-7	TGCGCCAGCAGCGGATCCGGGACAGGCTCCTACGAGCAGTACTTC	CASSGSGTGSYEQYF
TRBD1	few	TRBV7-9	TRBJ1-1	TGTGCCAGCACGGTGGGACAGGGCGAGAACACTGAAGCTTTCTTT	CASTVGQGENTEAFF
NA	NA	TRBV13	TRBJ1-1	TGTGCCAGCAGCCCAAGTATGCGGGGGGCAAACACTGAAGCTTTCTTT	CASSPSMRGANTEAFF
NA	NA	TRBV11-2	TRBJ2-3	TGTGCCAGCAGCTTTTCGGGGGCTCTGACAGATACGCAGTATTTT	CASSFSGALTDTQYF
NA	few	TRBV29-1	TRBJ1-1	TGCAGCGTTGAACGCCGGATGAACACTGAAGCTTTCTTT	CSVERRMNTEAFF
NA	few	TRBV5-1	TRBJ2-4	TGCGCCAGCAGCTTACAGGGCATTCAGTACTTC	CASSLQGIQYF
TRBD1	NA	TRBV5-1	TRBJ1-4	TGCGCCAGCAGTAGGGGACAGAGCTCAACTAATGAAAAACTGTTTTTT	CASSRGQSSTNEKLFF
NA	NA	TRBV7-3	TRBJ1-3	TGTGCCAGCAGCATTTCAGGGGCCTCTGGAAACACCATATATTTT	CASSISGASGNTIYF
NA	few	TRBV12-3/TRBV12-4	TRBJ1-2	TGTGCCAGCAGTGTGGACAGCTATGGCTACACCTTC	CASSVDSYGYTF
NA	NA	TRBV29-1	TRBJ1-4	TGCAGCGTTGAAGGGGCCGTGGGTGAAAAACTGTTTTTT	CSVEGAVGEKLFF